A selection of T cell receptor beta chains follows, all from one sample in a study of T cells in Graves' hyperthyroidism and ophthalmopathy. TCRdb passed the multiplex PCR reads through MiXCR, listing each CDR3 protein once. The table has hundreds of thousands of distinct CDR3 sequences, about 45% seen once. The material sequenced was peripheral blood or thyroid tissue (not recorded which). Every receptor here comes from an adult man with Graves' disease, either hyperthyroidism or ophthalmopathy (not recorded which). The CDR3 runs from the conserved cysteine through the conserved F or W. A D gene is named only where the DNA matches it firmly. Expanded clones get a size class; other rows say once, few or many, or leave the size out.

D: TRBD1; V: TRBV11-1; J: TRBJ1-1; size: few; CDR3: CASGQGPGNTEAFF; DNA: TGTGCCAGCGGACAGGGCCCCGGGAACACTGAAGCTTTCTTT
D: TRBD1; V: TRBV3-1; J: TRBJ1-2; size: NA; CDR3: CASSPEVTGDYGYTF; DNA: TGTGCCAGCTCACCAGAAGTCACAGGGGACTATGGCTACACCTTC
D: NA; V: TRBV28; J: TRBJ1-2; size: NA; CDR3: CASSRQPRDGGDYGYTF; DNA: TGTGCCAGCAGCCGGCAACCGAGGGACGGGGGCGACTATGGCTACACCTTC
D: TRBD2; V: TRBV12-3/TRBV12-4; J: TRBJ2-5; size: few; CDR3: CASRTGGQVVETQYF; DNA: TGTGCCAGTAGGACGGGGGGGCAGGTTGTGGAGACCCAGTACTTC
D: NA; V: TRBV7-2; J: TRBJ2-7; size: many; CDR3: CASSFLGGNSYEQYF; DNA: TGTGCCAGCAGCTTTCTGGGCGGGAACTCCTACGAGCAGTACTTC
D: TRBD1; V: TRBV5-1; J: TRBJ1-4; size: NA; CDR3: CASSITGATNEKLFF; DNA: TGCGCCAGCAGCATTACAGGGGCAACTAATGAAAAACTGTTTTTT
D: NA; V: TRBV10-2; J: TRBJ1-5; size: NA; CDR3: CASSESGALNQPQHF; DNA: TGCGCCAGCAGTGAGTCAGGGGCGCTCAATCAGCCCCAGCATTTT
D: NA; V: TRBV5-1; J: TRBJ2-5; size: many; CDR3: CASSFGREQETQYF; DNA: TGCGCCAGCAGCTTTGGAAGGGAGCAAGAGACCCAGTACTTC
D: TRBD1; V: TRBV7-8; J: TRBJ2-7; size: many; CDR3: CASSEAGTGVGEQYF; DNA: TGTGCCAGCAGCGAGGCCGGGACAGGGGTTGGCGAGCAGTACTTC
D: TRBD2; V: TRBV5-4; J: TRBJ2-7; size: NA; CDR3: CASSLGTLAGGPPSYEQYF; DNA: TGTGCCAGCAGCTTGGGGACTTTAGCGGGAGGGCCCCCCTCCTACGAGCAGTACTTC
D: NA; V: TRBV7-6; J: TRBJ1-6; size: NA; CDR3: CASSTGTENSPLHF; DNA: TGTGCCAGCAGCACCGGGACGGAGAATTCACCCCTCCACTTT
D: NA; V: TRBV20-1; J: TRBJ1-3; size: few; CDR3: CSASLSNSGNTIYF; DNA: TGCAGTGCTAGTCTCTCTAACTCTGGAAACACCATATATTTT
D: NA; V: TRBV5-1; J: TRBJ1-1; size: NA; CDR3: CASSRDAGIRTEAFF; DNA: TGCGCCAGCAGCCGGGACGCAGGGATTAGGACTGAAGCTTTCTTT
D: NA; V: TRBV5-8; J: TRBJ1-5; size: NA; CDR3: CASSVGTSINQPQHF; DNA: TGTGCCAGCAGCGTTGGGACATCGATCAATCAGCCCCAGCATTTT
D: NA; V: TRBV7-9; J: TRBJ1-1; size: few; CDR3: CASSIGAPQGTEAFF; DNA: TGTGCCAGTTCAATTGGGGCCCCCCAGGGGACTGAAGCTTTCTTT
D: TRBD1; V: TRBV20-1; J: TRBJ1-1; size: NA; CDR3: CSAREDRGYTEAFF; DNA: TGCAGTGCTAGAGAGGACAGGGGGTACACTGAAGCTTTCTTT
D: NA; V: TRBV7-2; J: TRBJ2-7; size: once; CDR3: CASSPDAGSSYEQYF; DNA: TGTGCCAGCAGCCCGGACGCGGGTAGCTCCTACGAGCAGTACTTC
D: TRBD2; V: TRBV19; J: TRBJ2-2; size: NA; CDR3: CASSKISGRAGELFF; DNA: TGTGCCAGTAGTAAAATTAGCGGGAGGGCCGGGGAGCTGTTTTTT
D: NA; V: TRBV12-3/TRBV12-4; J: TRBJ1-6; size: many; CDR3: CASSGRYNSPLHF; DNA: TGTGCCAGCAGTGGTCGATATAATTCACCCCTCCACTTT
D: NA; V: TRBV7-8; J: TRBJ1-1; size: NA; CDR3: CASSPYPGRNTEAFF; DNA: TGTGCCAGCAGCCCCTACCCCGGGAGGAACACTGAAGCTTTCTTT
D: NA; V: TRBV7-9; J: TRBJ1-1; size: many; CDR3: CASSSRGGNTEAFF; DNA: TGTGCCAGTAGTAGCAGGGGTGGGAACACTGAAGCTTTCTTT
D: TRBD1; V: TRBV2; J: TRBJ1-4; size: once; CDR3: CASRAGTANTEKLFF; DNA: TGTGCCAGCAGGGCCGGGACAGCGAACACTGAAAAACTGTTTTTT
D: TRBD2; V: TRBV6-1; J: TRBJ2-5; size: few; CDR3: CASSEPLAGGQETQYF; DNA: TGTGCCAGCAGTGAGCCGCTAGCGGGAGGCCAAGAGACCCAGTACTTC
D: NA; V: TRBV4-1; J: TRBJ2-7; size: NA; CDR3: CASSQVDGYEQYF; DNA: TGCGCCAGCAGCCAAGTGGACGGATACGAGCAGTACTTC
D: TRBD2; V: TRBV25-1; J: TRBJ2-5; size: NA; CDR3: CASTSGRFQETQYF; DNA: TGTGCCAGCACTAGCGGGAGGTTCCAAGAGACCCAGTACTTC
D: NA; V: TRBV29-1; J: TRBJ1-1; size: NA; CDR3: CSVGNLGTGIDAFF; DNA: TGCAGCGTTGGAAATTTAGGGACGGGGATAGACGCTTTCTTT
D: TRBD1; V: TRBV7-2; J: TRBJ1-6; size: NA; CDR3: CASSEAQGAFGNSPLHF; DNA: TGTGCCAGCAGTGAAGCACAGGGGGCATTTGGTAATTCACCCCTCCACTTT